Listed below are T cell receptor beta chains from one sample, sequenced in a study of T-cell reconstitution after alpha-beta-depleted transplantation in children. TCRdb independently ran MiXCR on the PCR reads; one entry per CDR3 protein. The sample lists 400,000 to 500,000 distinct CDR3 sequences, 9.5% to 13% occurring once. The sample was PBMCs from the stem cell graft donor, taken from the stem cell graft. The source of these receptors is a human donor who donated a stem cell graft to a child with acute myeloid leukemia. Both conserved end residues are part of each CDR3. A D gene is named only where the DNA matches it firmly. Not every row has a clone size; where given, it reads once, few, many or a size class.

d_call: NA; clone_size: many; v_call: TRBV29-1; j_call: TRBJ1-5; cdr3_aa: CSVEEGQAQHF; cdr3_nt: TGCAGCGTTGAAGAGGGCCAGGCCCAGCATTTT
d_call: NA; clone_size: many; v_call: TRBV20-1; j_call: TRBJ2-5; cdr3_aa: CSATPPLLASRDQYF; cdr3_nt: TGCAGTGCTACTCCCCCGCTGCTAGCGTCTAGGGACCAGTACTTC
d_call: NA; clone_size: few; v_call: TRBV5-1; j_call: TRBJ2-1; cdr3_aa: CASSLGCESSYNEQFF; cdr3_nt: TGCGCCAGCAGCCTGGGCTGCGAGAGCTCCTACAATGAGCAGTTCTTC
d_call: TRBD2; clone_size: NA; v_call: TRBV27; j_call: TRBJ2-2; cdr3_aa: CASSETGTSGTGELFF; cdr3_nt: TGTGCCAGCAGTGAAACCGGGACTAGCGGGACCGGGGAGCTGTTTTTT
d_call: NA; clone_size: few; v_call: TRBV29-1; j_call: TRBJ2-3; cdr3_aa: CSVDFSSTDTQYF; cdr3_nt: TGCAGCGTCGATTTTTCTAGCACAGATACGCAGTATTTT
d_call: NA; clone_size: few; v_call: TRBV5-5; j_call: TRBJ2-5; cdr3_aa: CASSLYNEETQYF; cdr3_nt: TGTGCCAGCAGCTTGTATAACGAAGAGACCCAGTACTTC
d_call: TRBD2; clone_size: many; v_call: TRBV5-1; j_call: TRBJ2-1; cdr3_aa: CASSWGLAGDNEQFF; cdr3_nt: TGCGCCAGCAGCTGGGGACTAGCGGGAGACAATGAGCAGTTCTTC
d_call: TRBD2; clone_size: NA; v_call: TRBV24-1; j_call: TRBJ2-3; cdr3_aa: CATSDPSSGGTDTQYF; cdr3_nt: TGTGCCACCAGTGATCCCTCTAGCGGGGGCACAGATACGCAGTATTTT
d_call: NA; clone_size: NA; v_call: TRBV12-3/TRBV12-4; j_call: TRBJ1-5; cdr3_aa: CASTGTWGGGQPQHF; cdr3_nt: TGTGCCAGCACCGGGACCTGGGGCGGGGGCCAGCCCCAGCATTTT
d_call: TRBD2; clone_size: few; v_call: TRBV5-6; j_call: TRBJ2-5; cdr3_aa: CASSLPGLGQETQYF; cdr3_nt: TGTGCCAGCAGCTTACCGGGACTAGGGCAAGAGACCCAGTACTTC
d_call: TRBD1; clone_size: many; v_call: TRBV29-1; j_call: TRBJ1-2; cdr3_aa: CSVEADREYGYTF; cdr3_nt: TGCAGCGTCGAGGCAGACAGGGAGTATGGCTACACCTTC
d_call: NA; clone_size: few; v_call: TRBV5-6; j_call: TRBJ2-5; cdr3_aa: CASSIRGPETQYF; cdr3_nt: TGTGCCAGCAGCATCAGGGGCCCAGAGACCCAGTACTTC
d_call: TRBD2; clone_size: few; v_call: TRBV11-1; j_call: TRBJ2-2; cdr3_aa: CASSLRRGRGRNTGELFF; cdr3_nt: TGTGCCAGCAGCTTACGGCGTGGGAGGGGAAGAAACACCGGGGAGCTGTTTTTT
d_call: NA; clone_size: few; v_call: TRBV5-1; j_call: TRBJ1-5; cdr3_aa: CATTLPVFSNQPQHF; cdr3_nt: TGCGCCACCACTCTCCCGGTTTTTAGCAATCAGCCCCAGCATTTT
d_call: TRBD2; clone_size: few; v_call: TRBV5-1; j_call: TRBJ2-3; cdr3_aa: CASSLSGRMSDTQYF; cdr3_nt: TGCGCCAGCAGCTTAAGCGGGAGAATGTCAGATACGCAGTATTTT
d_call: NA; clone_size: many; v_call: TRBV29-1; j_call: TRBJ2-3; cdr3_aa: CSVDSAEGRGTDTQYF; cdr3_nt: TGCAGCGTTGATTCGGCCGAGGGCCGGGGCACAGATACGCAGTATTTT
d_call: NA; clone_size: NA; v_call: TRBV20-1; j_call: TRBJ2-7; cdr3_aa: CSARDPTYEQYF; cdr3_nt: TGCAGTGCTAGGGACCCGACCTACGAGCAGTACTTC
d_call: NA; clone_size: few; v_call: TRBV20-1; j_call: TRBJ2-5; cdr3_aa: CSARPKMTNSLETQYF; cdr3_nt: TGCAGTGCTAGGCCAAAGATGACCAATAGCCTCGAGACCCAGTACTTC
d_call: NA; clone_size: NA; v_call: TRBV4-2; j_call: TRBJ1-1; cdr3_aa: CASSQGGLTMHTEAFF; cdr3_nt: TGTGCCAGCAGCCAAGGGGGGTTAACCATGCACACTGAAGCTTTCTTT
d_call: NA; clone_size: many; v_call: TRBV6-5; j_call: TRBJ2-1; cdr3_aa: CASSGRWNEQFF; cdr3_nt: TGTGCCAGCAGTGGTCGGTGGAATGAGCAGTTCTTC
d_call: NA; clone_size: NA; v_call: TRBV6-2/TRBV6-3; j_call: TRBJ2-3; cdr3_aa: CASNLPGTDTQYF; cdr3_nt: TGTGCCAGCAATCTGCCGGGCACAGATACGCAGTATTTT
d_call: TRBD2; clone_size: many; v_call: TRBV5-1; j_call: TRBJ2-2; cdr3_aa: CASSVGLAANTGELFF; cdr3_nt: TGCGCCAGCAGCGTTGGACTAGCGGCGAACACCGGGGAGCTGTTTTTT
d_call: TRBD1; clone_size: NA; v_call: TRBV5-1; j_call: TRBJ1-2; cdr3_aa: CASSLGPGQDSGYTF; cdr3_nt: TGCGCCAGCAGCTTGGGTCCGGGACAGGACTCTGGCTACACCTTC
d_call: TRBD2; clone_size: few; v_call: TRBV11-2; j_call: TRBJ2-6; cdr3_aa: CASSLVVSGNARRANVLTF; cdr3_nt: TGTGCCAGCAGCTTAGTTGTTAGCGGGAATGCTCGGCGGGCCAACGTCCTGACTTTC
d_call: NA; clone_size: few; v_call: TRBV5-1; j_call: TRBJ1-2; cdr3_aa: CASSTSGRDYGYTF; cdr3_nt: TGCGCCAGCAGCACCTCGGGGAGGGATTATGGCTACACCTTC
d_call: NA; clone_size: NA; v_call: TRBV19; j_call: TRBJ2-7; cdr3_aa: CASGAGDPLSYEQYF; cdr3_nt: TGTGCCAGTGGAGCCGGGGATCCCCTGTCCTACGAGCAGTACTTC
d_call: TRBD1; clone_size: once; v_call: TRBV11-3; j_call: TRBJ2-7; cdr3_aa: CASSLGGQGPYEQYF; cdr3_nt: TGTGCCAGCAGCTTAGGCGGACAGGGTCCCTACGAGCAGTACTTC
d_call: TRBD2; clone_size: few; v_call: TRBV12-3/TRBV12-4; j_call: TRBJ2-5; cdr3_aa: CASSSFAGGPQETQYF; cdr3_nt: TGTGCCAGCAGTTCCTTTGCGGGGGGACCCCAAGAGACCCAGTACTTC
d_call: TRBD2; clone_size: few; v_call: TRBV18; j_call: TRBJ2-1; cdr3_aa: CASRTSGSVYNEQFF; cdr3_nt: TGTGCCAGCAGGACTAGCGGGAGTGTATACAATGAGCAGTTCTTC
d_call: TRBD1; clone_size: NA; v_call: TRBV7-2; j_call: TRBJ2-5; cdr3_aa: CASSQGNRGETQYF; cdr3_nt: TGTGCCAGCAGCCAAGGAAACAGGGGGGAGACCCAGTACTTC
d_call: NA; clone_size: NA; v_call: TRBV19; j_call: TRBJ2-3; cdr3_aa: CASSISPGSTDTQYF; cdr3_nt: TGTGCCAGTAGTATCTCCCCCGGGAGCACAGATACGCAGTATTTT
d_call: TRBD1; clone_size: many; v_call: TRBV29-1; j_call: TRBJ1-1; cdr3_aa: CSVEGQLRGTEAFF; cdr3_nt: TGCAGCGTTGAGGGACAGTTGCGAGGCACTGAAGCTTTCTTT
d_call: TRBD2; clone_size: NA; v_call: TRBV6-2/TRBV6-3; j_call: TRBJ2-1; cdr3_aa: CASSSQPGLAGFGTYNEQFF; cdr3_nt: TGTGCCAGCAGTTCCCAACCGGGACTAGCGGGATTTGGCACCTACAATGAGCAGTTCTTC
d_call: TRBD1; clone_size: many; v_call: TRBV3-1; j_call: TRBJ2-1; cdr3_aa: CASSQQTGWNEQFF; cdr3_nt: TGTGCCAGCAGCCAACAGACAGGGTGGAATGAGCAGTTCTTC
d_call: NA; clone_size: NA; v_call: TRBV7-2; j_call: TRBJ1-4; cdr3_aa: CASSPGAKLFF; cdr3_nt: TGTGCCAGCAGCCCCGGGGCAAAACTGTTTTTT
d_call: NA; clone_size: few; v_call: TRBV29-1; j_call: TRBJ1-2; cdr3_aa: CSVEYGAANYGYTF; cdr3_nt: TGCAGCGTTGAGTACGGGGCCGCTAACTATGGCTACACCTTC
d_call: TRBD1; clone_size: few; v_call: TRBV20-1; j_call: TRBJ2-1; cdr3_aa: CSASGTGDYNEQFF; cdr3_nt: TGCAGTGCTAGTGGGACAGGGGATTACAATGAGCAGTTCTTC
d_call: NA; clone_size: NA; v_call: TRBV20-1; j_call: TRBJ2-2; cdr3_aa: CSVPYTGELFF; cdr3_nt: TGCAGTGTGCCCTACACCGGGGAGCTGTTTTTT
d_call: TRBD1; clone_size: once; v_call: TRBV18; j_call: TRBJ2-5; cdr3_aa: CASSQLTGEGETQYF; cdr3_nt: TGTGCCAGCTCCCAACTGACAGGGGAAGGAGAGACCCAGTACTTC
d_call: TRBD1; clone_size: NA; v_call: TRBV27; j_call: TRBJ1-5; cdr3_aa: CASKGAGNNQPQHF; cdr3_nt: TGTGCCAGCAAGGGGGCCGGGAACAATCAGCCCCAGCATTTT
d_call: NA; clone_size: NA; v_call: TRBV11-1; j_call: TRBJ2-1; cdr3_aa: CASSPKGWLEVFEQFF; cdr3_nt: TGTGCCAGCAGCCCCAAGGGATGGCTAGAAGTCTTTGAGCAGTTCTTC
d_call: NA; clone_size: NA; v_call: TRBV2; j_call: TRBJ2-5; cdr3_aa: CASSEQEIQYF; cdr3_nt: TGTGCCAGCAGTGAACAAGAGATCCAGTACTTC